The following is a T cell receptor beta chain sequence with its context. This entry belongs to a study of T-cell reconstitution after alpha-beta-depleted transplantation in children. In germline, CDR1 is GTSNPN, CDR2 SVGIG (reference sequence). The CDR3 consists of 14 residues. V trimming: 2 bases; J trimming: 8 bases; junction bases outside the gene matches: 8. Using unique molecular identifiers, the investigators prepared the TCRbeta library. TCRdb passed the PCR reads through MiXCR, listing each CDR3 protein once. This sample has about 500,000 distinct CDR3 sequences, with roughly 33% found just once.

The sequencing used PBMCs from the stem cell graft donor, collected from the stem cell graft. This chain links TRBV30 with TRBJ2-1; 8 bases fit TRBD1. This clonotype was obtained from a human donor who donated a stem cell graft to a child with aplastic anemia. The CDR3 spells CAWSLAETGDEQFF. CDR3 coding DNA: TGTGCCTGGAGTCTCGCCGAGACAGGGGATGAGCAGTTCTTC.